The present T cell receptor beta chain was sequenced within a study of T cell changes during pregnancy in multiple sclerosis. The CDR3 sequence is 15 residues long. The trim removed 3 bases at V and 0 bases at J, leaving 6 bases unmatched. Germline CDR1 SGHKS, CDR2 YYEKEE (reference sequence). Measured with immunoSEQ multiplex PCR; TCRdb has only the in-frame clones, and not every one. The sample carries 39,000 or so clones, 75% to 95% recorded once. This chain uses TRBV5-5 with TRBJ2-7; TRBD1 agrees at 7 bases. Specimen: CD8+ T cells from peripheral blood mononuclear cells, collected after pregnancy. This TCR derives from a female donor with multiple sclerosis, enrolled in a pregnancy study. CDR3 amino acids: CASSYGPGGSYEQYF. In DNA form, the CDR3 reads TGTGCCAGCAGCTACGGACCAGGGGGCTCCTACGAGCAGTACTTC.